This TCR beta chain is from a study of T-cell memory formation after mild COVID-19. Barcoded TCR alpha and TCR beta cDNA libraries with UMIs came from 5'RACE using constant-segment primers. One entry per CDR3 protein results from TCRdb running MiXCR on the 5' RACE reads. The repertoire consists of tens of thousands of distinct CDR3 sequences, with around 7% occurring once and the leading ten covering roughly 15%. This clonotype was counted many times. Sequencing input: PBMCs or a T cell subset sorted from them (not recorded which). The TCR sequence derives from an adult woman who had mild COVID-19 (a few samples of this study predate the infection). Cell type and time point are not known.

The CDR3: CAISGAGGAKNIQYF. In DNA form, the CDR3 reads TGTGCCATCAGTGGAGCAGGTGGGGCCAAAAACATTCAGTACTTC. This chain connects TRBV10-3 to TRBJ2-4; no reliable D call. CDR1 and CDR2 from the germline V gene are ENHRY and SYGVKD. Trimming pared 4 bases from V and 1 base from J, leaving 11 bases between. The CDR3 has 15 residues.